A selection of T cell receptor beta chains follows, all from one sample in a study of CD8 T cells in ankylosing spondylitis. TCRdb analysed the 5' RACE reads with MiXCR anew, one entry per CDR3 protein. The sample holds more than 650,000 distinct CDR3 sequences; about an eighth are singletons and the top ten take just over 0.5%. Source material: blood, either unsorted or a sorted T cell fraction (not recorded which). The receptors originated from a male donor with ankylosing spondylitis. Both conserved end residues are part of each CDR3. D genes are given only for firm matches. Not every row has a clone size; where given, it reads once, few, many or a size class.

J	V	D	size	DNA	CDR3
TRBJ2-7	TRBV29-1	.	.	TGCAGCGTCGCTCGGATAGGAGGGGAGGAGCAGTACTTC	CSVARIGGEEQYF
TRBJ2-7	TRBV7-2	TRBD2	few	TGTGCCAGCAGCTACCGGGGTGGGGGGGCCTACGAGCAGTACTTC	CASSYRGGGAYEQYF
TRBJ2-3	TRBV25-1	.	few	TGTGCCAGCAGTGGTATTACCCACACAGATACGCAGTATTTT	CASSGITHTDTQYF
TRBJ1-2	TRBV12-3/TRBV12-4	.	few	TGTGCCAGCAGCGCGTGGGGGTCTAACTATGGCTACACCTTC	CASSAWGSNYGYTF
TRBJ2-1	TRBV10-3	TRBD1	many	TGTGCCACAAAGACAGGGATTTACAATGAGCAGTTCTTC	CATKTGIYNEQFF
TRBJ1-1	TRBV7-2	.	few	TGTGCCAGCAGTTCCTGGTTGAACACTGAAGCTTTCTTT	CASSSWLNTEAFF
TRBJ1-1	TRBV11-2	.	.	TGTGCCAGCTTATTGAGAAGGGGGAACACTGAAGCTTTCTTT	CASLLRRGNTEAFF
TRBJ1-3	TRBV14	.	few	TGTGCCAGCAGCCAAGGGCAGGGGAGAGCTGGAAACACCATATATTTT	CASSQGQGRAGNTIYF
TRBJ2-5	TRBV5-1	.	.	TGCGCCAGCAGCTTTGCGGTACAAGAGACCCAGTACTTC	CASSFAVQETQYF
TRBJ2-5	TRBV7-2	TRBD2	many	TGTGCCAGCAGGGCTGCGAGGACTAGCAGAGGAGGGACCCAGTACTTC	CASRAARTSRGGTQYF
TRBJ1-1	TRBV20-1	.	many	TGCAGTGCTAGAGATGAACCAATTCGCGAAGCTTTCTTT	CSARDEPIREAFF